What follows are 11 T cell receptor beta chains derived from one specimen sequenced in a study of Ad26.COV2.S vaccination and SARS-CoV-2 variants. Treatment specified: around 19 received Ad26.COV2.S at low or high dose, single or two shots; several received placebo; per-sample allocation not given. Following the first vaccine or placebo injection, samples were taken on day 63. The protocol was immunoSEQ multiplex PCR, while the TCRdb copy is restricted to in-frame clones and leaves out a portion. The sample has approximately 460,000 clones, roughly 87% seen once. The specimen was peripheral blood, collected in a trial of Ad26.COV2.S vaccine versus placebo. Receptor source: a person between 18 and 59 years old who received the Ad26.COV2.S COVID-19 vaccine or a placebo.

A single count supports this clone. This rearrangement joins TRBV5-1 to TRBJ1-2, with D maybe TRBD1 (5 bases). This CDR3 spans 13 amino acids. Germline-derived CDR1 and CDR2 are SGHRS and YFSETQ. V was trimmed by 4 bases and J by 6 bases, leaving 13 bases between them. This CDR3 is CASSQDIYDGYTF. CDR3 DNA: TGCGCCAGCAGCCAGGACATATACGATGGCTACACCTTC.

This sequence joins TRBV12-3 or TRBV12-4 and TRBJ2-2; D uncertain. Trimming took 3 bases from V and 4 from J, leaving 6 bases between them. CDR3 size: 13 residues. The CDR3 reads CASSLRATGELFF. In DNA, the CDR3 is TGTGCCAGCAGTTTGCGTGCCACCGGGGAGCTGTTTTTT.

The chain employs TRBV20-1 and TRBJ1-2; 7 nucleotides match TRBD1. Germline V gene sequence: CDR1 DFQATT, CDR2 SNEGSKA (reference sequence). This CDR3 region has 11 residues. CDR3 in DNA: TGCAGCGAGACAGGGAACTATGGCTACACCTTC. Protein: CSETGNYGYTF.

The rearrangement links TRBV19 to TRBJ2-5; possibly TRBD2 for D (5 bases). CDR1 and CDR2 (germline): LNHDA, SQIVND (reference sequence). The CDR3 runs to 13 residues. Trimming cost V 5 bases and J 2 bases, with 9 bases left between them. The CDR3 region is CASSYGIQETQYF. The DNA of the CDR3 is TGTGCCAGTAGTTACGGGATTCAAGAGACCCAGTACTTC.

This rearrangement joins TRBV18 to TRBJ2-3; D uncertain. The germline V and J ends were trimmed by 6 bases and 4 bases, with 8 bases remaining between them. The CDR3 is 12 residues long. CDR1 and CDR2 (germline): KGHSH, LQKENI. CDR3 region: CASSPQSDTQYF. CDR3 nucleotide sequence: TGTGCCAGCTCCCCCCAGTCAGATACGCAGTATTTT.

V is TRBV6-2 or TRBV6-3 and J is TRBJ2-1, with 15 nucleotides matching TRBD2. The CDR3 totals 17 residues. From germline, CDR1 is MNHEY and CDR2 SVGEGT. The trim removed 6 bases at V and 12 bases at J, leaving 15 bases unmatched. The CDR3 here is CASSGTSGGTFGVGQFF. In DNA, the CDR3 is TGTGCCAGCAGCGGGACTAGCGGGGGGACCTTTGGAGTTGGGCAGTTCTTC.

The V gene is TRBV29-1, the J gene TRBJ2-6, with D hard to call. The length of the CDR3 is 15 residues. The germline V gene has CDR1 SQVTM and CDR2 ANQGSEA. Deletions cut 4 bases from V and 0 bases from J, with 10 bases between. The chain's CDR3 is CSVGMGSSGANVLTF. CDR3 nucleotide sequence: TGCAGCGTTGGGATGGGAAGCTCTGGGGCCAACGTCCTGACTTTC.

The chain combines TRBV6-5 with TRBJ1-5; D is uncertain. Germline CDR1 and CDR2: MNHEY and SVGAGI. This CDR3 contains 14 residues. Trimming removed 5 bases from V and 0 bases from J, with 8 bases in between. The chain's CDR3 is CASSIEHSNQPQHF. Here the CDR3 DNA reads TGTGCCAGCAGTATAGAACATAGCAATCAGCCCCAGCATTTT.

CDR3 bases: TGCGCCAGCAGCGCCCCTCCCGGGACTAGCGGAGAAGAGACCCAGTACTTC. Amino acids: CASSAPPGTSGEETQYF. This rearrangement joins TRBV5-1 to TRBJ2-5, with 11 nucleotides matching TRBD2. Germline values: CDR1 SGHRS, CDR2 YFSETQ. The CDR3 spans 17 residues. V lost 4 bases to trimming and J lost 3 bases; unmatched junction nucleotides: 11.

This clone was found a few times. The same CDR3 also results from other DNA sequences found in this sample. The chain joins TRBV3-1 (or the pseudogene TRBV3-2) to TRBJ2-7; no firm D call. Germline loops: CDR1 LGHDT, CDR2 YNNKEL (reference sequence). Trimming shortened V by 1 base and J by 6 bases, and 10 bases separated the two germline ends. The CDR3 contains 13 residues. CDR3 protein: CASSQVRSGEQYF. The CDR3 DNA follows: TGTGCCAGCAGCCAAGTTAGGTCGGGCGAGCAGTACTTC.

V and J are TRBV9 and TRBJ2-1; 10 bases line up with TRBD2. This CDR3 comprises 19 residues. The V gene's germline CDR1 is SGDLS and CDR2 YYNGEE. Trimming cost V 1 base and J 5 bases; bases outside gene matches: 15. In nucleotides, the CDR3 is TGTGCCAGCAGCGTAAACCCTAGCGGGGGTATAACCCCCCACAATGAGCAGTTCTTC. It is translated as CASSVNPSGGITPHNEQFF.